Described below is a single T cell receptor (beta chain) sequence and its context. The antigen is unknown. Its ends do not fully match the called genes, so a read error is possible. Each patient presented with locally advanced or metastatic urothelial carcinoma. This record comes from a study of PD-L1 blockade in urothelial cancer. About the research overall: Males with urothelial cancer arising in the bladder constituted about 90% of the roughly 30 patients. Investigators checked blood 3 weeks (second dose) and 6 weeks after treatment start. Notes on the study in general: Tumor-associated clones in blood expanded more at 3 weeks in durable-benefit patients.

Sequencing was performed with immunoSEQ multiplex PCR; in TCRdb, only in-frame clones are kept and a portion is missing. There are around 100,000 clones in the sample; approximately 85% occur only once, and 2.4% lies in the top ten. The CDR3 covers 13 residues. Germline values: CDR1 SEHNR, CDR2 FQNEAQ (reference sequence). Sample: PBMCs, taken around atezolizumab (anti-PD-L1) treatment. The chain is built from TRBV7-9 and TRBJ1-1; D not certain. The clonotype comes from a man over 45 with urothelial cancer. The CDR3: CTSRKAGYYEAFF. CDR3 DNA sequence: TGTACCAGCAGAAAAGCGGGGTATTATGAAGCTTTCTTT.